The clone carrying this T cell receptor (beta chain) was picked up a small number of times. It was RNA transcripts that yielded the amplified TCR beta CDR3 regions. HTBI primers were used for first-round RT-PCR of the TCR CDR3. Via MiXCR, TCRdb re-called the multiplex PCR reads, giving one row per CDR3 protein. The sample contains about 510,000 distinct CDR3 sequences, 12% to 15% of which appear only once. Fresh peripheral blood, under 11 ml, yielded the PBMCs. This specimen belongs to a study of T cells in Graves' hyperthyroidism and ophthalmopathy. The CDR3 totals 15 residues. Trimming cost V 0 bases and J 10 bases, with 16 bases left between them. Germline CDR1 and CDR2: MGHRA and YSYEKL.

This rearrangement joins TRBV4-1 to TRBJ2-4, with D unclear. Material: blood. The TCR was taken from a woman aged 40 to 50 with Graves' hyperthyroidism. The CDR3 protein is CASSQEGATSFIQYF. The CDR3 DNA sequence: TGCGCCAGCAGCCAAGAAGGCGCGACTTCTTTTATTCAGTACTTC.